This is a list of T cell receptor beta chains from one sample in a study of T cell responses to AZD1222 COVID-19 vaccine. Generated by immunoSEQ multiplex PCR, the TCRdb table keeps only in-frame clones and is missing some. The data contain about 60,000 clones, about three quarters of them singletons. Sequencing was performed on peripheral blood, taken 28 days after the second AZD1222 dose. These receptors were obtained from an adult who received the AZD1222 COVID-19 vaccine. Each CDR3 is given with its conserved first and last residue. The order of the fields is J gene, clone size, V gene, D gene, CDR3 DNA, CDR3 protein. D genes are given only for firm matches. Only part of the rows carry a size: once, few, many, or a class if the clone is expanded.

j_gene: TRBJ2-5; abundance: once; v_gene: TRBV11-1; d_gene: .; CDR3nt: TGTGCCAGCAGCACGCACAGGCTTCACAAAGAAACCCAGTACTTC; CDR3aa: CASSTHRLHKETQYF
j_gene: TRBJ1-3; abundance: .; v_gene: TRBV5-4; d_gene: TRBD1; CDR3nt: TGTGCCAGCAGCGCGAGCCGACAGGGATCTGGAAACACCATATATTTT; CDR3aa: CASSASRQGSGNTIYF
j_gene: TRBJ2-7; abundance: .; v_gene: TRBV12-3/TRBV12-4; d_gene: .; CDR3nt: TGTGCCAGCAGTTGGGGTCCTATTGAGCAGTACTTC; CDR3aa: CASSWGPIEQYF
j_gene: TRBJ2-2; abundance: .; v_gene: TRBV7-2; d_gene: .; CDR3nt: TGTGCCAGCAGCTTCGGGGGGAACACCGGGGAGCTGTTTTTT; CDR3aa: CASSFGGNTGELFF
j_gene: TRBJ1-1; abundance: .; v_gene: TRBV28; d_gene: .; CDR3nt: TGTGCCAGCAGTTTAGGAGCAGGAGGGTACGCCACTGAAGCTTTCTTT; CDR3aa: CASSLGAGGYATEAFF
j_gene: TRBJ1-4; abundance: .; v_gene: TRBV28; d_gene: .; CDR3nt: TGTGCCAGCAGTTTATCGCGGGACGCTGGGAGGGAAAAACTGTTTTTT; CDR3aa: CASSLSRDAGREKLFF
j_gene: TRBJ1-1; abundance: .; v_gene: TRBV29-1; d_gene: TRBD1; CDR3nt: TGCAGCGTTGATAGGACAGGGATCTCTGAAGCTTTCTTT; CDR3aa: CSVDRTGISEAFF
j_gene: TRBJ1-5; abundance: once; v_gene: TRBV6-5; d_gene: .; CDR3nt: TGTGCCAGCAGTCCCAACCCGGGGAGCAATCAGCCCCAGCATTTT; CDR3aa: CASSPNPGSNQPQHF
j_gene: TRBJ2-7; abundance: .; v_gene: TRBV6-6; d_gene: TRBD1; CDR3nt: TGTGCCAGCAGTCCTATTTCTCTCCGGGTCGGACAGGGCTACGAGCAGTACTTC; CDR3aa: CASSPISLRVGQGYEQYF
j_gene: TRBJ2-7; abundance: .; v_gene: TRBV7-6; d_gene: .; CDR3nt: TGTGCCAGCAGCTTAAGGGCAGGGAAGGACGAGCAGTACTTC; CDR3aa: CASSLRAGKDEQYF
j_gene: TRBJ1-6; abundance: .; v_gene: TRBV6-5; d_gene: .; CDR3nt: TGTGCCAGCAGTCACCGTAGGGACTATAATTCACCCCTCCACTTT; CDR3aa: CASSHRRDYNSPLHF
j_gene: TRBJ2-2; abundance: .; v_gene: TRBV3-1/TRBV3-2; d_gene: .; CDR3nt: TGTGCCAGCAGCCTGGGATCTAACACCGGGGAGCTGTTTTTT; CDR3aa: CASSLGSNTGELFF
j_gene: TRBJ2-3; abundance: .; v_gene: TRBV2; d_gene: TRBD1; CDR3nt: TGTGCCAGCAGGGACAGGGGTGATACGCAGTATTTT; CDR3aa: CASRDRGDTQYF
j_gene: TRBJ2-2; abundance: few; v_gene: TRBV5-1; d_gene: .; CDR3nt: TGCGCCAGCAGCTTGGATTCAGCCAACACCGGGGAGCTGTTTTTT; CDR3aa: CASSLDSANTGELFF
j_gene: TRBJ2-7; abundance: few; v_gene: TRBV2; d_gene: TRBD1; CDR3nt: TGTGCCAGCAGCCCCCCCAGGACAGGGATGGGAGAGCAGTACTTC; CDR3aa: CASSPPRTGMGEQYF
j_gene: TRBJ1-1; abundance: .; v_gene: TRBV5-1; d_gene: .; CDR3nt: TGCGCCAGCAGCTGGGGGGGCGGAAGGGACACTGAAGCTTTCTTT; CDR3aa: CASSWGGGRDTEAFF
j_gene: TRBJ1-2; abundance: .; v_gene: TRBV6-1; d_gene: .; CDR3nt: TGTGCCAGCAGTGAGTTGGGGGACTATGGCTACACCTTC; CDR3aa: CASSELGDYGYTF
j_gene: TRBJ1-1; abundance: .; v_gene: TRBV30; d_gene: .; CDR3nt: TGTGCCTGGGATAGGGCGGGGAACACTGAAGCTTTCTTT; CDR3aa: CAWDRAGNTEAFF
j_gene: TRBJ2-5; abundance: .; v_gene: TRBV9; d_gene: .; CDR3nt: TGTGCCAGCAGCGAATCCCTGGGACTAGAGACCCAGTACTTC; CDR3aa: CASSESLGLETQYF
j_gene: TRBJ2-3; abundance: .; v_gene: TRBV9; d_gene: .; CDR3nt: TGTGCCAGCAGCGTAGCTCCAGGGGAGGCGGATACGCAGTATTTT; CDR3aa: CASSVAPGEADTQYF
j_gene: TRBJ1-2; abundance: .; v_gene: TRBV4-2; d_gene: TRBD1; CDR3nt: TGTGCCAGCAGCCAAACCACAGGGGGCGCGACTTTCTATGGCTACACCTTC; CDR3aa: CASSQTTGGATFYGYTF
j_gene: TRBJ1-4; abundance: .; v_gene: TRBV6-5; d_gene: .; CDR3nt: TGTGCCAGCCATGCCGGGACGGATCTTGAAAAACTGTTTTTT; CDR3aa: CASHAGTDLEKLFF
j_gene: TRBJ2-2; abundance: .; v_gene: TRBV12-3/TRBV12-4; d_gene: .; CDR3nt: TGTGCCAGCAGCTACAACCTCCGGGAGCTGTTTTTT; CDR3aa: CASSYNLRELFF
j_gene: TRBJ2-7; abundance: .; v_gene: TRBV7-3; d_gene: TRBD1; CDR3nt: TGTGCCAGCAGCCCTCCCCAACGACAGGGTAAGCAGGGGGAGCAGTACTTC; CDR3aa: CASSPPQRQGKQGEQYF
j_gene: TRBJ1-2; abundance: .; v_gene: TRBV5-6; d_gene: TRBD1; CDR3nt: TGTGCCAGCAGCTTGGGGTTCGGAGGGGGCCTACACTCTGGCTACACCTTC; CDR3aa: CASSLGFGGGLHSGYTF
j_gene: TRBJ2-7; abundance: once; v_gene: TRBV5-6; d_gene: .; CDR3nt: TGTGCCAGCAGCTTGGGGGGAGGTTATGACGAGCAGTACTTC; CDR3aa: CASSLGGGYDEQYF
j_gene: TRBJ1-1; abundance: few; v_gene: TRBV3-1/TRBV3-2; d_gene: .; CDR3nt: TGTGCCAGCAGACATGAAACCGCGGGCAGGGACACTGAAGCTTTCTTT; CDR3aa: CASRHETAGRDTEAFF
j_gene: TRBJ2-7; abundance: .; v_gene: TRBV7-8; d_gene: .; CDR3nt: TGTGCCAGCAGCCTACAGGGAGTGGGGACCTACGAGCAGTACTTC; CDR3aa: CASSLQGVGTYEQYF
j_gene: TRBJ1-2; abundance: .; v_gene: TRBV29-1; d_gene: .; CDR3nt: TGCAGCGTTGCCCCACAGGCGGCGCACTATGGCTACACCTTC; CDR3aa: CSVAPQAAHYGYTF
j_gene: TRBJ2-3; abundance: once; v_gene: TRBV10-3; d_gene: TRBD2; CDR3nt: TGTGCCATCAGTGGGAGCGGGGCCACAGATACGCAGTATTTT; CDR3aa: CAISGSGATDTQYF
j_gene: TRBJ1-2; abundance: .; v_gene: TRBV5-1; d_gene: TRBD1; CDR3nt: TGCGCCAGCAGCCCCCGGGACAGAAACTATGGCTACACCTTC; CDR3aa: CASSPRDRNYGYTF
j_gene: TRBJ1-5; abundance: .; v_gene: TRBV7-6; d_gene: TRBD1; CDR3nt: TGTGCCAGCAGCTTAGGAATCCCGACAGGGCTTAGCAATCAGCCCCAGCATTTT; CDR3aa: CASSLGIPTGLSNQPQHF
j_gene: TRBJ2-3; abundance: .; v_gene: TRBV19; d_gene: .; CDR3nt: TGTGCCAGTAGTCTCTCCGGGGTAGCGGAGAGCACAGATACGCAGTATTTT; CDR3aa: CASSLSGVAESTDTQYF
j_gene: TRBJ2-7; abundance: .; v_gene: TRBV11-2; d_gene: TRBD2; CDR3nt: TGTGCCAGCAGTTTACCTGGGAGGGGACAGCAGTACTTC; CDR3aa: CASSLPGRGQQYF
j_gene: TRBJ1-1; abundance: .; v_gene: TRBV7-6; d_gene: .; CDR3nt: TGTGCCAGCAGCTTAAATGCGCTGGGGTTTTATACTGAAGCTTTCTTT; CDR3aa: CASSLNALGFYTEAFF
j_gene: TRBJ1-4; abundance: .; v_gene: TRBV28; d_gene: TRBD1; CDR3nt: TGTGCCAGCAGACAGGGGGGTCAGGAAAAACTGTTTTTT; CDR3aa: CASRQGGQEKLFF
j_gene: TRBJ1-4; abundance: once; v_gene: TRBV9; d_gene: .; CDR3nt: TGTGCCAGCAGCGTAGAGGGATCCCGGAATGAAAAACTGTTTTTT; CDR3aa: CASSVEGSRNEKLFF
j_gene: TRBJ1-2; abundance: medium-sized; v_gene: TRBV9; d_gene: .; CDR3nt: TGTGCCAGCAGCGAAGATACGACAGGCCCCTACACCTTC; CDR3aa: CASSEDTTGPYTF
j_gene: TRBJ1-4; abundance: .; v_gene: TRBV28; d_gene: .; CDR3nt: TGTGCCAGCAGTTCCCCAAGTGGGGAAAAACTGTTTTTT; CDR3aa: CASSSPSGEKLFF
j_gene: TRBJ1-5; abundance: .; v_gene: TRBV25-1; d_gene: .; CDR3nt: TGTGCCAGCAGTACGGACAGAGATAGCAATCAGCCCCAGCATTTT; CDR3aa: CASSTDRDSNQPQHF
j_gene: TRBJ1-1; abundance: .; v_gene: TRBV7-2; d_gene: .; CDR3nt: TGTGCCAGCAGCTTAGTTCCCGAAAGCGTAGTGGGATTT; CDR3aa: CASSLVPESVVGF
j_gene: TRBJ1-1; abundance: few; v_gene: TRBV19; d_gene: .; CDR3nt: TGTGCCAGTAGTATTCAGGCTATGAACACTGAAGCTTTCTTT; CDR3aa: CASSIQAMNTEAFF
j_gene: TRBJ2-1; abundance: .; v_gene: TRBV11-1; d_gene: TRBD1; CDR3nt: TGTGCCAGCAGCTCGGGACAGAGCTCCTACAATGAGCAGTTCTTC; CDR3aa: CASSSGQSSYNEQFF
j_gene: TRBJ1-1; abundance: .; v_gene: TRBV18; d_gene: .; CDR3nt: TGTGCCAGCTCACCAGGGGGAGCTGCTGAAGCTTTCTTT; CDR3aa: CASSPGGAAEAFF
j_gene: TRBJ2-5; abundance: few; v_gene: TRBV7-8; d_gene: TRBD2; CDR3nt: TGTGCCAGCAGCTTAGGTAGCGGGGGGGCCCACGAGACCCAGTACTTC; CDR3aa: CASSLGSGGAHETQYF
j_gene: TRBJ1-2; abundance: .; v_gene: TRBV2; d_gene: .; CDR3nt: TGTGCCAGCAGCGACCACGGACAGCTCATTAACTATGGCTACACCTTC; CDR3aa: CASSDHGQLINYGYTF
j_gene: TRBJ2-3; abundance: .; v_gene: TRBV27; d_gene: .; CDR3nt: TGTGCCAGCAGTTATGGAGATACGCAGTATTTT; CDR3aa: CASSYGDTQYF
j_gene: TRBJ2-3; abundance: .; v_gene: TRBV28; d_gene: TRBD2; CDR3nt: TGTGCCAGCAGTCCGCCACTAGCGGGGGGGGTAGATACGCAGTATTTT; CDR3aa: CASSPPLAGGVDTQYF
j_gene: TRBJ2-7; abundance: .; v_gene: TRBV5-5; d_gene: .; CDR3nt: TGTGCCAGCAGCTTGGAAGCCGAGCAGTACTTC; CDR3aa: CASSLEAEQYF
j_gene: TRBJ2-1; abundance: .; v_gene: TRBV19; d_gene: TRBD2; CDR3nt: TGTGCCAGTAGTATAGAATCCCTAGCGGGGATAGGCTACAATGAGCAGTTCTTC; CDR3aa: CASSIESLAGIGYNEQFF
j_gene: TRBJ1-5; abundance: .; v_gene: TRBV24-1; d_gene: .; CDR3nt: TGTGCCACCAGTGAATACGAAGGGCAGCCCCAGCATTTT; CDR3aa: CATSEYEGQPQHF
j_gene: TRBJ2-2; abundance: .; v_gene: TRBV6-1; d_gene: TRBD2; CDR3nt: TGTGCCAGCAGTGAGGCGGGGGAGTCCGGGGAGCTGTTTTTT; CDR3aa: CASSEAGESGELFF
j_gene: TRBJ2-3; abundance: .; v_gene: TRBV3-1/TRBV3-2; d_gene: TRBD2; CDR3nt: TGTGCCAGCAGCCAGACTAGCGGGAGAGGAGATACGCAGTATTTT; CDR3aa: CASSQTSGRGDTQYF
j_gene: TRBJ1-2; abundance: .; v_gene: TRBV5-1; d_gene: TRBD1; CDR3nt: TGCGCCAGCAGCTTGGAAGGACAGGGAATTAACGGCTACACCTTC; CDR3aa: CASSLEGQGINGYTF
j_gene: TRBJ2-7; abundance: .; v_gene: TRBV24-1; d_gene: .; CDR3nt: TGTGCCACCAGCCCCGGGGGACGGGCGCGCTCCTACGAGCAGTACTTC; CDR3aa: CATSPGGRARSYEQYF
j_gene: TRBJ1-6; abundance: once; v_gene: TRBV6-1; d_gene: .; CDR3nt: TGTGCCAGCAGTGAAGTGTTGTCACCCCTCCACTTT; CDR3aa: CASSEVLSPLHF
j_gene: TRBJ1-2; abundance: .; v_gene: TRBV18; d_gene: .; CDR3nt: TGTGCCAGCTCAATTTTTAGCCCAGGACCCACCCCGGACTATGGCTACACCTTC; CDR3aa: CASSIFSPGPTPDYGYTF